This T cell receptor (beta chain) was sequenced during a study of blood T cell repertoires in COVID-19. Profiled with immunoSEQ multiplex PCR; TCRdb holds only in-frame clones, not every one. Counted here are roughly 50,000 clones, more than 80% occurring once; the ten biggest clones make up over 4%. Sequencing was performed on peripheral blood. The clonotype originates from a woman aged 55-75 years with acute or convalescent COVID-19.

Here the CDR3 reads CASSQADRGPYGYTF. The CDR3 DNA sequence: TGTGCCAGCAGCCAAGCTGACAGGGGGCCCTATGGCTACACCTTC. The chain has TRBV3-1 (or the pseudogene TRBV3-2) and TRBJ1-2, with 10 bases aligning to TRBD1. This CDR3 is built from 15 residues. V trimming: 1 base; J trimming: 4 bases; junction bases outside the gene matches: 3. Germline loops: CDR1 LGHDT, CDR2 YNNKEL (reference sequence).